The clone carrying this TCR beta chain was recorded once. Its antigen is not known. Per the germline V gene, CDR1 is MNHNS and CDR2 is SASEGT. V gave up 4 bases and J gave up 3 bases; unmatched junction bases: 2. This CDR3 has 15 residues. Built from TCR beta cDNA, the libraries had unique molecular identifiers in them. A population of 1 to 10 million T cells gave rise to roughly 0.5 million cDNA molecules. TCRdb re-called the PCR reads with MiXCR, one entry per CDR3 protein. The sample includes hundreds of thousands of distinct CDR3 sequences, 30% of them seen just once. This record belongs to a study of post-analysis software for immune sequencing data. Whole-study context: There were relapsing-remitting, secondary progressive and progressive-relapsing multiple sclerosis among the disease courses included.

Overall study results and limits: The study found TRBV5-6, TRBV5-1 and TRBV20-1 among about five TRBV segments more frequent in patients than controls. Relative to controls, patients with multiple sclerosis showed significantly lower normalized Chao1 diversity.

The sample consisted of blood. The rearrangement joins TRBV6-1 to TRBJ2-1; 11 positions match TRBD2. This TCR came from a girl aged 5-17 years with multiple sclerosis. In DNA form, the CDR3 reads TGTGCCAGCAGTGGAGGGACTAGCGGCTACAATGAGCAGTTCTTC. Protein sequence: CASSGGTSGYNEQFF.